Here is one TCR beta chain with its context. No cognate antigen has been identified for it. The record has no base qualities; no much larger clone is one base away. This sample stems from a study of blood T cells in healthy people across ages (dated by TCRdb to about 2015). Regarding the study in general: In model experiments, template switching captured about one uniquely barcoded TCR beta cDNA molecule for every two T cells. To avoid experimental bias, donors of different ages were randomly spread across the sequencing lanes. The study measured age-related changes in TCR beta repertoire diversity using deep sequencing normalized with unique cDNA molecular identifiers. Two additional independent replicas of 1 million unique cDNA reads from the same blood draw were analyzed for two donors (one aged 18 to 29 and one aged 80 or older). The donors were split into four age groups: young (average about 15 years), middle-aged (roughly 40), aged (approximately 59) and long-lived (under 90).

Trimmed from V: 1 base; trimmed from J: 4 bases; junction bases lacking a gene match: 7. The CDR3 runs 17 amino acids, cysteine and phenylalanine included. Left in the record is the CDR3 DNA by itself, 51 bases read in frame from the first base. As encoded in the germline V gene, CDR1 is SGHTA while CDR2 is FQGNSA. Library preparation was by 5' RACE. A second PCR of roughly 7 to 12 cycles was run with a J-beta primer mix and a sample-barcoded 5' primer. Each TCR beta cDNA molecule received a unique molecular identifier from a template-switch 5' adaptor carrying 12 random nucleotides. Each sample yielded at least 2.5 million CDR3-containing paired-end reads. The Mint cDNA synthesis kit, primed by a TRBC-specific oligonucleotide, was used to synthesize first-strand cDNA from all RNA. All cDNA was treated with uracil-DNA glycosylase and then went through a first 18-cycle PCR with the universal primers M1SS and BC2_uni_R. Under the source paper's analysis protocol: For normalization, 1 million high-quality reads, each with a distinct molecular identifier, were randomly selected from each sample. Instead of being binned into consensus sequences, reads that shared molecular identifiers were thrown out. CDR3 identification, clonotype clustering and error correction used MiTCR with a Q25 quality threshold and the strictest error-elimination algorithm. Lower-bound total TCR beta diversity was estimated with a nonparametric unseen species model using Euler transformation. Clones were called with MiXCR by TCRdb after fastp trimmed the public reads at Q25, and only in-frame beta chains were retained. Records with the same CDR3 protein are collapsed into one entry carrying the most frequent genes and DNA. TCRdb's processing, not the authors', yielded these V and J calls. This sample lists around 1,800,000 distinct CDR3 sequences; roughly two fifths were detected once. The biggest ten clones account for about 23% of the sample.

What the work shows at the level of the full study, not this receptor alone: The percentage of naive T cells measured by flow cytometry correlated strongly with observed TCR beta diversity. Because profiling used bulk unsorted PBMCs, naive and antigen-experienced compartments could not be compared conclusively. Because the CMV infection status of the donors was unknown, age-related changes in expanded clonotypes may potentially have been confounded. Compared with the aged group, the long-lived group had more naive CD4+ T cells, fewer expanded clones and increased TCR diversity, a pattern suggesting age selection. As age increased, observed TCR beta diversity per million T cells dropped in a roughly linear way, and a significant reduction was already evident by age around 41. Estimates of total diversity based on one million sequenced T cells were regarded as lower bounds and as underestimates.

The donors were 40 or so Caucasian individuals from Russia, aged about 6 to 95 years, who were systemically healthy. Around 10 milliliters of peripheral blood were collected from each donor into EDTA-treated Vacutainer tubes. Ficoll-Paque density-gradient centrifugation was used to isolate PBMCs, with at least 7 million obtained per sample. Trizol reagent was used to extract total RNA from the PBMCs, yielding at least 6 micrograms per sample. For every donor, an aliquot of PBMCs went through flow cytometry to measure the percentages of naive CD45RAhigh/CD27high T cells. The chain joins TRBV7-2 to TRBJ2-2, and 9 bases in between align with TRBD2. The TCR sequence derives from a human donor in good health. Source material: blood. The DNA is TGTGCCAGCAGCTTAGATACCCTAGCGGGGATCACCGGGGAGCTGTTTTTT. This codes for CASSLDTLAGITGELFF.